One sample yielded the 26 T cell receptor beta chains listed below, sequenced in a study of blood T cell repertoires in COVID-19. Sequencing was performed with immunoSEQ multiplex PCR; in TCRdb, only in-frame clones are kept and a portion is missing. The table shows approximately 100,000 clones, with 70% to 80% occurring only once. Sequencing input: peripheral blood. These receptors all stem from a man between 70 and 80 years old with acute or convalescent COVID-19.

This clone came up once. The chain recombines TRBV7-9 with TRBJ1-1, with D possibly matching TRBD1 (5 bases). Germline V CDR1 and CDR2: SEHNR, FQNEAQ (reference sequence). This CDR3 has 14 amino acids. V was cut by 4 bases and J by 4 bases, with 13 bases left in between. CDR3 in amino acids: CASSSTGGLTEAFF. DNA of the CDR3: TGTGCCAGCAGCTCCACTGGGGGACTCACTGAAGCTTTCTTT.

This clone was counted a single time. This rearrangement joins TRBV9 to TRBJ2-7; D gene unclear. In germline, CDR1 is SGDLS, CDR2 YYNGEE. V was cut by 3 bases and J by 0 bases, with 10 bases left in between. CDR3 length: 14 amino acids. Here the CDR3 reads CASSAQSASYEQYF. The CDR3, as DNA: TGTGCCAGCAGCGCTCAAAGCGCCTCCTACGAGCAGTACTTC.

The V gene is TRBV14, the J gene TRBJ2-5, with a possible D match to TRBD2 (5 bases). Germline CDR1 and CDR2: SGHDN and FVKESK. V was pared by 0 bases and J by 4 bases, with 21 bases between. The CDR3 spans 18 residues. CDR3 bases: TGTGCCAGCAGCCAAGATCGAGTGTCGGGATCTTCGGGAGAGACCCAGTACTTC. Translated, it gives CASSQDRVSGSSGETQYF. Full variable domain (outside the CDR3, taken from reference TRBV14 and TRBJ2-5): EAGVTQFPSHSVIEKGQTVTLRCDPISGHDNLYWYRRVMGKEIKFLLHFVKESKQDESGMPNNRFLAERTGGTYSTLKVQPAELEDSGVYFCASSQDRVSGSSGETQYFGPGTRLLVL.

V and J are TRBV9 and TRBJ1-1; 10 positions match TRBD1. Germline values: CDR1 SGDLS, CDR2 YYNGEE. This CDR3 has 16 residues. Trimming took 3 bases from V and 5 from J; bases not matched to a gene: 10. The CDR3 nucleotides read TGTGCCAGCAGCGCCCGACAGGGGGCGGGAAGGACTGAAGCTTTCTTT. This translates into CASSARQGAGRTEAFF.

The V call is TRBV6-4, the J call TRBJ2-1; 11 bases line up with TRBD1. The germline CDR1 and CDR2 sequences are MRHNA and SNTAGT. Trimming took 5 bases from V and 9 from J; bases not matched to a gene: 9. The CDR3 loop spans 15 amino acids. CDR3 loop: CASSNEPGQGVEQFF. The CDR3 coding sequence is TGTGCCAGCAGTAATGAACCGGGACAGGGGGTTGAGCAGTTCTTC.

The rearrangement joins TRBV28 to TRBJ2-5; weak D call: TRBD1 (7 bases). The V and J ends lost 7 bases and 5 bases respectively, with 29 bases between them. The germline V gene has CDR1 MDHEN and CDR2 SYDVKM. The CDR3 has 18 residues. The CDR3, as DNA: TGTGCCAGCACACCTTGGGGACAGAACCCTATGGAGGGGGAGACCCAGTACTTC. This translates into CASTPWGQNPMEGETQYF.

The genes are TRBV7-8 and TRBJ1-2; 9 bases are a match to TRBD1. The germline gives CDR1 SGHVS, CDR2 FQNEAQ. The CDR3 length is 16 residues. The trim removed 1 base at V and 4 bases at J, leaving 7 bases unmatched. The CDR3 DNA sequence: TGTGCCAGCAGCTTAGAAAAGACAGGGGGGTCCTATGGCTACACCTTC. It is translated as CASSLEKTGGSYGYTF.

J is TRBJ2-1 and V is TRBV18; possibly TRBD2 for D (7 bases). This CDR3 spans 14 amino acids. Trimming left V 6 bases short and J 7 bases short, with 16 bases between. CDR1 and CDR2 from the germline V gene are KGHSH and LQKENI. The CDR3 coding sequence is TGTGCCAGCTCCCGAGGGGGAGGGGCGAATGAGCAGTTCTTC. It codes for CASSRGGGANEQFF.

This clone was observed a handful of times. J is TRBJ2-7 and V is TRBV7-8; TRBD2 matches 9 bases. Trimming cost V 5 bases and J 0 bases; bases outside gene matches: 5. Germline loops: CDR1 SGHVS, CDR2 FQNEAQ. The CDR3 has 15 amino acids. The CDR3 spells CASSPRSGSSYEQYF. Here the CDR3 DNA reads TGTGCCAGCAGCCCCCGTAGCGGGAGCTCCTACGAGCAGTACTTC. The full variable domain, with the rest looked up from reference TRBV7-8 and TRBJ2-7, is GAGVSQSPRYKVAKRGQDVALRCDPISGHVSLFWYQQALGQGPEFLTYFQNEAQLDKSGLPSDRFFAERPEGSVSTLKIQRTQQEDSAVYLCASSPRSGSSYEQYFGPGTRLTVT.

CDR3 loop: CASSSPGQGSYNEQFF. As DNA, the CDR3 is TGCGCCAGCAGCTCCCCGGGACAGGGCTCCTACAATGAGCAGTTCTTC. The chain joins TRBV5-1 to TRBJ2-1, with 9 bases aligning to TRBD1. V trimming: 3 bases; J trimming: 0 bases; junction bases outside the gene matches: 4. There are 16 residues in the CDR3. In germline, CDR1 is SGHRS, CDR2 YFSETQ.

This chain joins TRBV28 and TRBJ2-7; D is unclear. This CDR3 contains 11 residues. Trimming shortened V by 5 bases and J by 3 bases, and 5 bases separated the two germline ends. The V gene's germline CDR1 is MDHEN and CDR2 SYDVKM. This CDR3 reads CASSPFYEQYF. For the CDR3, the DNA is TGTGCCAGCAGTCCCTTCTACGAGCAGTACTTC. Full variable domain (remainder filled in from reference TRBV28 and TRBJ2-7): DVKVTQSSRYLVKRTGEKVFLECVQDMDHENMFWYRQDPGLGLRLIYFSYDVKMKEKGDIPEGYSVSREKKERFSLILESASTNQTSMYLCASSPFYEQYFGPGTRLTVT.

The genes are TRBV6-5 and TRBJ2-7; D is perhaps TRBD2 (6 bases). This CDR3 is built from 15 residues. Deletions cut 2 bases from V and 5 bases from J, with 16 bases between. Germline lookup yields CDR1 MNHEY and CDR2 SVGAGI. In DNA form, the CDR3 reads TGTGCCAGCAGTTACGACGAGACTAGGGTGGACGAGCAGTACTTC. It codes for CASSYDETRVDEQYF.

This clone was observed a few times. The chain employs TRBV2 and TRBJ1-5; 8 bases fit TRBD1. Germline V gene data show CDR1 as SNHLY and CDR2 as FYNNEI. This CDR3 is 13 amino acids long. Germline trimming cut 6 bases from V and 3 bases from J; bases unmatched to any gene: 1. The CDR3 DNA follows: TGTGCCAGCAGGGGACAGGCCAATCAGCCCCAGCATTTT. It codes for CASRGQANQPQHF.

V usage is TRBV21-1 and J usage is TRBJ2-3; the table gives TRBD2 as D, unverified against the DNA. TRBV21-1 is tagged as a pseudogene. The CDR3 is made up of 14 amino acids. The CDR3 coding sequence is TGTGCCAGCAGCAAGTACCCGGGCACAGATACGCAGTATTTT. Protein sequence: CASSKYPGTDTQYF.

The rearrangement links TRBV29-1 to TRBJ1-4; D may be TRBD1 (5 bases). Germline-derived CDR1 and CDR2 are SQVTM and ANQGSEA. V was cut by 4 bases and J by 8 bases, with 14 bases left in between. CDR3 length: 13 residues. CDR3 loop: CSVGGGEREKLFF. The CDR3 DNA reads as TGCAGCGTTGGGGGAGGGGAACGGGAAAAACTGTTTTTT.

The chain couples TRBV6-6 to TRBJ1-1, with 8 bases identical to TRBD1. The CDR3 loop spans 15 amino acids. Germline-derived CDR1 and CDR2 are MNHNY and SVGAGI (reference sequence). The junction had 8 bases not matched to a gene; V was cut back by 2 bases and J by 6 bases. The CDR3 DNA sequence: TGTGCCAGCAGTTACCCGAGCAGGGGGCGGGCTGAAGCTTTCTTT. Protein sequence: CASSYPSRGRAEAFF.

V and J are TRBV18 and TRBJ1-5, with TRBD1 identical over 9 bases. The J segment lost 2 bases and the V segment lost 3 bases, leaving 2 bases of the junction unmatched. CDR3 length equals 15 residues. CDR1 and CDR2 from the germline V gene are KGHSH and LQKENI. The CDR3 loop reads CASSPRTGGNQPQHF. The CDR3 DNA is TGTGCCAGCTCACCCCGGACAGGGGGCAATCAGCCCCAGCATTTT.

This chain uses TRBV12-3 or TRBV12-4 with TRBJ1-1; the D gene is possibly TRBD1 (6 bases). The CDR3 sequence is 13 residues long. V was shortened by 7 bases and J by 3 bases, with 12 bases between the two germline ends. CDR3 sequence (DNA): TGTGCCAGCACCGACAGGTTCCACACTGAAGCTTTCTTT. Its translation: CASTDRFHTEAFF.

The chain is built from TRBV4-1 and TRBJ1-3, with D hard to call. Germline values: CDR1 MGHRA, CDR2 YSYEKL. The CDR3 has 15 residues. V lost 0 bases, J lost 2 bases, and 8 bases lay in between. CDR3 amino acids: CASSQDAGTGNTIYF. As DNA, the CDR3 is TGCGCCAGCAGCCAAGACGCGGGTACTGGAAACACCATATATTTT.

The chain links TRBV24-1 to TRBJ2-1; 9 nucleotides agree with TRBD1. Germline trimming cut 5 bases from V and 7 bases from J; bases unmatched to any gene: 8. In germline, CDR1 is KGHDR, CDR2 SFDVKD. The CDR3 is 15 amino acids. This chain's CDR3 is CATSVFGGQGNEQFF. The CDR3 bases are TGTGCCACCAGTGTATTTGGGGGACAGGGAAATGAGCAGTTCTTC.

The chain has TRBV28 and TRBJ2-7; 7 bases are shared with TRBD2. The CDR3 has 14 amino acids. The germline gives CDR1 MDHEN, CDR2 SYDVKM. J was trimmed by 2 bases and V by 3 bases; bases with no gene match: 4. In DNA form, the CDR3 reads TGTGCCAGCAGTTTGGGAGGGTCCGCCTACGAGCAGTACTTC. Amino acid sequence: CASSLGGSAYEQYF.

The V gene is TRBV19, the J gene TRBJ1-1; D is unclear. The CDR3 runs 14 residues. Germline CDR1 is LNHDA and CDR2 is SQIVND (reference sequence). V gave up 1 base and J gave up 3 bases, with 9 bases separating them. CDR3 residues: CASSIAQTYTEAFF. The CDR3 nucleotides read TGTGCCAGTAGTATAGCACAGACCTACACTGAAGCTTTCTTT.

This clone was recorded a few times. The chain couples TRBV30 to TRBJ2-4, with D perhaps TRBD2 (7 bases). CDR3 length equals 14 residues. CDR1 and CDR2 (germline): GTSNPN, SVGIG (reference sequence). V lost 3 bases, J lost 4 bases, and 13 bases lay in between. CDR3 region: CAWRWGRGKNIQYF. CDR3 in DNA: TGTGCCTGGAGATGGGGGCGGGGGAAAAACATTCAGTACTTC.

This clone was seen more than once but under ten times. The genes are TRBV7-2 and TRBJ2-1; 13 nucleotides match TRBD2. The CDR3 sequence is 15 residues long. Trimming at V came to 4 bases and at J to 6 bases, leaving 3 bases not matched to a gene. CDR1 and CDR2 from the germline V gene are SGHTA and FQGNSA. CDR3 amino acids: CASSYGTSGTNEQFF. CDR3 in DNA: TGTGCCAGCAGCTACGGGACTAGCGGGACCAATGAGCAGTTCTTC.

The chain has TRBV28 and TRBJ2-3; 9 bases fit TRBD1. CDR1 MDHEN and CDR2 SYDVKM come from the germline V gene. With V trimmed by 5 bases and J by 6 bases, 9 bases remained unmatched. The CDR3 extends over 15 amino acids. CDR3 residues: CASSPTGGQSDTQYF. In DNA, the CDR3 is TGTGCCAGCAGTCCGACAGGGGGACAGTCTGATACGCAGTATTTT.

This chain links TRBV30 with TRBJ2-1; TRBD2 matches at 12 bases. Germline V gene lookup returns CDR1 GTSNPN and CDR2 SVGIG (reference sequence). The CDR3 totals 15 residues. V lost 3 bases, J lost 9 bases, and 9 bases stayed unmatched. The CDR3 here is CAWSLAGGSEGEQFF. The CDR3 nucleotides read TGTGCCTGGAGCCTAGCGGGAGGGTCGGAGGGTGAGCAGTTCTTC. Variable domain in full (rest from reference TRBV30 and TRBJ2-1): SQTIHQWPATLVQPVGSPLSLECTVEGTSNPNLYWYRQAAGRGLQLLFYSVGIGQISSEVPQNLSASRPQDRQFILSSKKLLLSDSGFYLCAWSLAGGSEGEQFFGPGTRLTVL.